A single T cell receptor (beta chain) is shown here with its context. Generated by immunoSEQ multiplex PCR, the TCRdb table keeps only in-frame clones and is missing some. The table shows 140,000 to 150,000 clones, with roughly nine tenths occurring only once. These data are taken from a study of T cell responses to AZD1222 COVID-19 vaccine. The sequenced sample was peripheral blood, obtained on day 0 of AZD1222 vaccination. This TCR was sampled from an adult in good health.

CDR3: CASRVTEFNSNEQFF. The CDR3 region has the DNA TGTGCCAGCAGGGTGACAGAATTTAACTCCAATGAGCAGTTCTTC. This chain uses TRBV2 with TRBJ2-1; perhaps TRBD1 as D (5 bases). The CDR3 extends over 15 amino acids. CDR1 is SNHLY and CDR2 is FYNNEI in the germline V gene. Trimming stripped 6 bases from V and 6 bases from J, with 18 bases between.